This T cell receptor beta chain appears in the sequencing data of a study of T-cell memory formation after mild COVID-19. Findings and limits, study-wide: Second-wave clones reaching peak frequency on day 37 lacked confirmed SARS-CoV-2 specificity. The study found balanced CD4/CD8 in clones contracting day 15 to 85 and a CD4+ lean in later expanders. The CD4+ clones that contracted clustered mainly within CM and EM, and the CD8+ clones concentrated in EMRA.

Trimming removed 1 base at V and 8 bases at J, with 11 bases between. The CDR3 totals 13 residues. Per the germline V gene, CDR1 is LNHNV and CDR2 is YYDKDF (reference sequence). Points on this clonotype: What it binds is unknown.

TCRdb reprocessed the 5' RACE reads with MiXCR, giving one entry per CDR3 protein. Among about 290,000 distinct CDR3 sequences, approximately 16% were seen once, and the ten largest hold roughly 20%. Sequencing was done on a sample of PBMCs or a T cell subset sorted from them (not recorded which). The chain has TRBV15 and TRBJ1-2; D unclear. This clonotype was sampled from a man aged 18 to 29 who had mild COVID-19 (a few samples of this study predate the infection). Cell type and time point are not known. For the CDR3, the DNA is TGTGCCACCAGCAGAGGCGGGAAGTCCGGCTACACCTTC. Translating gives CATSRGGKSGYTF.